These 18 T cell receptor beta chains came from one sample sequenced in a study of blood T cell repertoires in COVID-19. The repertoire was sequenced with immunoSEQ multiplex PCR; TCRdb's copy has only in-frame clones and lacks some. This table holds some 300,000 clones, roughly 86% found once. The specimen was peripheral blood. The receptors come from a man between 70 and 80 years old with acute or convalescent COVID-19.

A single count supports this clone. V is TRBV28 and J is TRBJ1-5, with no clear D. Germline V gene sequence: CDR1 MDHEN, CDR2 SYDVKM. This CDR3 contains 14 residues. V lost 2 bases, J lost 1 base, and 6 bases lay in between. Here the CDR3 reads CASSLGRSNQPQHF. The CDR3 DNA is TGTGCCAGCAGTTTAGGCCGAAGCAATCAGCCCCAGCATTTT.

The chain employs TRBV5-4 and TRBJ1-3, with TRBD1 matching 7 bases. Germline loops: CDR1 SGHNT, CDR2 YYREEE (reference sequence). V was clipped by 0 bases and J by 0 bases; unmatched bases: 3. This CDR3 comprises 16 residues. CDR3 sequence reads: CASSLEWDSSGNTIYF. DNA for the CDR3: TGTGCCAGCAGCTTGGAATGGGACAGCTCTGGAAACACCATATATTTT.

CDR3 nucleotides: TGCGCCAGCAGCAGCGGGGACAGGGGTGCCGTCTCTGGAAACACCATATATTTT. Its protein product is CASSSGDRGAVSGNTIYF. This sequence joins TRBV5-1 and TRBJ1-3, with 10 nucleotides matching TRBD1. Germline-derived CDR1 and CDR2 are SGHRS and YFSETQ. This CDR3 spans 18 amino acids. Losses at the gene ends were 4 bases for V and 0 bases for J; bases not matched to a gene: 10. The variable domain in full, completed from reference TRBV5-1 and TRBJ1-3, reads KAGVTQTPRYLIKTRGQQVTLSCSPISGHRSVSWYQQTPGQGLQFLFEYFSETQRNKGNFPGRFSGRQFSNSRSEMNVSTLELGDSALYLCASSSGDRGAVSGNTIYFGEGSWLTVV.

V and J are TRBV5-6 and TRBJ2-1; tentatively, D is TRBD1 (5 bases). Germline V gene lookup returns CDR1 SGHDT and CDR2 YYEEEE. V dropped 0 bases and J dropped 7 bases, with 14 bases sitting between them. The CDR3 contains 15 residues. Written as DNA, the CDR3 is TGTGCCAGCAGCTTGGGACAGAGGTGGACAAATGAGCAGTTCTTC. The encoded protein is CASSLGQRWTNEQFF.

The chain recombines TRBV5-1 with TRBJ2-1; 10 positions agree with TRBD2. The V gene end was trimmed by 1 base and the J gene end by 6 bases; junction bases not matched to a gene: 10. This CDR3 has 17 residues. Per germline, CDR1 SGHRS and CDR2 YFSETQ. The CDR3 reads CASSLQPGTSVGNEQFF. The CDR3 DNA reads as TGCGCCAGCAGCTTGCAACCCGGGACTAGCGTCGGCAATGAGCAGTTCTTC.

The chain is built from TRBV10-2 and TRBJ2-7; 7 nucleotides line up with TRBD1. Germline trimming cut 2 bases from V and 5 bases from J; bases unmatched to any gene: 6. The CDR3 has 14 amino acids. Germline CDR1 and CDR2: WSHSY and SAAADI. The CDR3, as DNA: TGCGCCAGCAGTGAGAACAGGGGCGGCCACGAGCAGTACTTC. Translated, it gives CASSENRGGHEQYF.

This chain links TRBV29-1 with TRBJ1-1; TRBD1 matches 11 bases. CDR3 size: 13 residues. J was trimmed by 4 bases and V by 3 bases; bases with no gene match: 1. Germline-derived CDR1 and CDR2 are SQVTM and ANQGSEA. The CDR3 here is CSVEGTGGTEAFF. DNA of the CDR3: TGCAGCGTTGAGGGGACAGGGGGCACTGAAGCTTTCTTT.

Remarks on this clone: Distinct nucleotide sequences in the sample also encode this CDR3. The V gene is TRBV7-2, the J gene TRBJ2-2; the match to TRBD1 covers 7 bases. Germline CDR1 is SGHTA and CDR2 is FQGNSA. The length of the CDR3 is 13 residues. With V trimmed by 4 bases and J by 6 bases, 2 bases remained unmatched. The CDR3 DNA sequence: TGTGCCAGCAGCTCGCAGGGGGCCGGGGAGCTGTTTTTT. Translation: CASSSQGAGELFF. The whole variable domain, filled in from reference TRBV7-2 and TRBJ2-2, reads GAGVSQSPSNKVTEKGKDVELRCDPISGHTALYWYRQSLGQGLEFLIYFQGNSAPDKSGLPSDRFSAERTGGSVSTLTIQRTQQEDSAVYLCASSSQGAGELFFGEGSRLTVL.

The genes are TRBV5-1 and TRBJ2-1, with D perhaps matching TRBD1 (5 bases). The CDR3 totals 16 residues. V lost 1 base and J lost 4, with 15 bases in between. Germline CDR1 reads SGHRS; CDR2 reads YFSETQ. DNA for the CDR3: TGCGCCAGCAGCTTGCGGGTCCCAGGGCTATACAATGAGCAGTTCTTC. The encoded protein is CASSLRVPGLYNEQFF.

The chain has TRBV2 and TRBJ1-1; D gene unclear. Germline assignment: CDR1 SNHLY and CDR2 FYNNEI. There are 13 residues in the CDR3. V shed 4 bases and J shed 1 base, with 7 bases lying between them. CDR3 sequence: CASSGQWNTEAFF. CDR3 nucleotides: TGTGCCAGCAGTGGGCAATGGAACACTGAAGCTTTCTTT.

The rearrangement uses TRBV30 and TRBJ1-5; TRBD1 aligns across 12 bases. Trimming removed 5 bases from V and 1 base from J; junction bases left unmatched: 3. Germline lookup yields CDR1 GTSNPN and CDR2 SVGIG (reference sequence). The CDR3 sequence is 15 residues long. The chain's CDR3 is CAWRDRGPSNQPQHF. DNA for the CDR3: TGTGCCTGGCGGGACAGGGGGCCAAGCAATCAGCCCCAGCATTTT.

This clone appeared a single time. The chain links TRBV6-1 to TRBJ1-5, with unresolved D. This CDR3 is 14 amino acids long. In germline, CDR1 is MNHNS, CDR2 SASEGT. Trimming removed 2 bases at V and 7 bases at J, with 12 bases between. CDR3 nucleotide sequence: TGTGCCAGCAGTGAACCCGGGTTTCAGCAGCCCCAGCATTTT. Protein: CASSEPGFQQPQHF.

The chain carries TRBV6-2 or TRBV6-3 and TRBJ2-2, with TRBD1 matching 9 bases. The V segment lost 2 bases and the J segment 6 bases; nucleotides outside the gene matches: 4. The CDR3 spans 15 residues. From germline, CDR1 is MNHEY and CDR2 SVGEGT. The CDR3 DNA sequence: TGTGCCAGCAGTTACCGGACAGGGGACGCCGGGGAGCTGTTTTTT. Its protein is CASSYRTGDAGELFF.

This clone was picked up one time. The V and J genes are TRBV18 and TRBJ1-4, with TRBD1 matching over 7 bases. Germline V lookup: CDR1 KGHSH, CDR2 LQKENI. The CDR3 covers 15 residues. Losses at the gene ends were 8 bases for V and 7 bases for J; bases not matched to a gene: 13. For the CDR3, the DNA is TGTGCCAGCGCAACGTCCGGGACAGTGGGTGAAAAACTGTTTTTT. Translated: CASATSGTVGEKLFF. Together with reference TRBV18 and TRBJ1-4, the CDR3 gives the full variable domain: NAGVMQNPRHLVRRRGQEARLRCSPMKGHSHVYWYRQLPEEGLKFMVYLQKENIIDESGMPKERFSAEFPKEGPSILRIQQVVRGDSAAYFCASATSGTVGEKLFFGSGTQLSVL.

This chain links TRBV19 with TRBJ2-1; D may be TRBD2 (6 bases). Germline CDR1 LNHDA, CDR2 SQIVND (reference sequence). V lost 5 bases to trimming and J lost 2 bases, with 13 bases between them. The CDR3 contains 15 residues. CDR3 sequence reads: CASSPRDLAYNEQFF. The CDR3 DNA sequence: TGTGCCAGTAGTCCACGGGACTTAGCCTACAATGAGCAGTTCTTC. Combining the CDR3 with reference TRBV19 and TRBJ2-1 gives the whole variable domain DGGITQSPKYLFRKEGQNVTLSCEQNLNHDAMYWYRQDPGQGLRLIYYSQIVNDFQKGDIAEGYSVSREKKESFPLTVTSAQKNPTAFYLCASSPRDLAYNEQFFGPGTRLTVL.

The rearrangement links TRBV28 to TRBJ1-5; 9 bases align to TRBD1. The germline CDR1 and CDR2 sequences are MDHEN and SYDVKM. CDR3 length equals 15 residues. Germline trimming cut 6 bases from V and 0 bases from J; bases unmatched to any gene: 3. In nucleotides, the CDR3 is TGTGCCAGCAGACAGACAGGGGGTAGCAATCAGCCCCAGCATTTT. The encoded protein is CASRQTGGSNQPQHF.

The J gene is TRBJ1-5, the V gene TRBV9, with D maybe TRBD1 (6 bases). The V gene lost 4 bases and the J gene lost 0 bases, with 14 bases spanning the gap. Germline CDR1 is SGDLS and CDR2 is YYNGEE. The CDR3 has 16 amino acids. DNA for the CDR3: TGTGCCAGCAGCAAGGGACACCACCTTAGCAATCAGCCCCAGCATTTT. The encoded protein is CASSKGHHLSNQPQHF.

Here the CDR3 reads CASSALDRAYEQYF. The CDR3 DNA sequence: TGTGCCAGCAGCGCTCTGGACAGGGCATACGAGCAGTACTTC. The chain carries TRBV3-1 (or the pseudogene TRBV3-2) and TRBJ2-7; TRBD1 matches 8 bases. Trimming removed 5 bases from V and 4 bases from J; junction bases left unmatched: 7. Germline V CDR1 and CDR2: LGHDT, YNNKEL (reference sequence). The CDR3 totals 14 residues.